This T cell receptor beta chain appears in the sequencing data of a study of Graves' ophthalmopathy and Graves' hyperthyroidism. The study amplified TCR beta CDR3 regions using RNA transcripts. Second-round multiplex PCR came after first-round RT-PCR with HTBI primers. One entry per CDR3 protein results from TCRdb running MiXCR on the multiplex PCR reads. The sample lists a few hundred thousand distinct CDR3 sequences, 20% to 25% occurring once. This CDR3 comprises 14 residues. Germline values: CDR1 SGHVS, CDR2 FQNEAQ. The J segment lost 4 bases and the V segment lost 4 bases, leaving 5 bases of the junction unmatched. This clonotype was counted ten times or more.

The sequenced material came from peripheral blood. The J gene is TRBJ2-7, the V gene TRBV7-8; TRBD1 aligns across 9 bases. The TCR comes from a woman between 50 and 59 years old with Graves' ophthalmopathy. CDR3: CASSYDRGGYEQYF. CDR3 DNA: TGTGCCAGCAGCTACGACAGGGGGGGGTACGAGCAGTACTTC.